This entry describes one TCR beta chain. This entry comes from a study of long-term antiretroviral therapy in people with HIV. CDR1 and CDR2 (germline): SQVTM, ANQGSEA. The CDR3 runs to 12 residues. With V trimmed by 2 bases and J by 13 bases, 10 bases remained unmatched. At survey level, the immunoSEQ assay was run in its v3.0 version. The assay was immunoSEQ multiplex PCR, and TCRdb's table has in-frame clones only and misses some. This table has 25,000 to 35,000 clones, 80% to 95% appearing once. The rearrangement links TRBV29-1 to TRBJ1-2, with 7 bases aligning to TRBD1. This specimen consisted of unsorted PBMCs, obtained 3.1 years after starting antiretroviral therapy. This receptor was identified in a man aged 18-30 years with HIV. In DNA, the CDR3 is TGCAGCGTTGAACTCCCCAGGGGGGCTCCCACCTTC. Protein sequence: CSVELPRGAPTF.